These 30 T cell receptor beta chains were all obtained from the same sample, sequenced in a study of T cells in Graves' hyperthyroidism and ophthalmopathy. TCR beta CDR3 regions were amplified from RNA transcripts. TCR CDR3 underwent first-round RT-PCR with the HTBI primer set. TCRdb called the multiplex PCR reads again in MiXCR, with one record for every CDR3 protein. The table shows around 340,000 distinct CDR3 sequences, with over 20% occurring only once. The sample comprised blood. Receptor source: a woman aged 45 to 65 with Graves' hyperthyroidism.

Worth noting for this clonotype: The CDR3 ends on some other residue instead of the conserved phenylalanine or tryptophan, so this is likely a read error. The chain uses TRBV7-9 and TRBJ1-5; D is undetermined. V lost 5 bases and J lost 2, with 7 bases in between. This CDR3 has 13 residues. CDR1 and CDR2 (germline): SEHNR, FQNEAQ (reference sequence). Here the CDR3 DNA reads TGTGCCAGCAGCGGTAGCGGCAATCAGCCCCAGCATTGT. It translates to CASSGSGNQPQHC.

This clonotype was detected many times. The V and J genes are TRBV19 and TRBJ2-1, with a possible D match to TRBD2 (6 bases). CDR1 is LNHDA and CDR2 is SQIVND in the germline V gene (reference sequence). V was pared by 6 bases and J by 3 bases, with 18 bases between. CDR3 length: 16 amino acids. CDR3 in amino acids: CASSLRTTPNYNEQFF. The CDR3 DNA is TGTGCCAGTAGCTTGAGGACTACCCCAAACTACAATGAGCAGTTCTTC.

This clonotype was recorded at least ten times. The chain couples TRBV5-1 to TRBJ1-1; TRBD1 might be the D (5 bases). The CDR3 covers 13 residues. The V end lost 3 bases, the J end lost 1 base, and 7 bases lay between the germline ends. The germline gives CDR1 SGHRS, CDR2 YFSETQ. CDR3 coding DNA: TGCGCCAGCAGCTCCGGGGCGAACACTGAAGCTTTCTTT. Its translation: CASSSGANTEAFF.

V and J are TRBV6-5 and TRBJ1-5; no firm D call. V lost 8 bases, J lost 4 bases, and 9 bases lay in between. The length of the CDR3 is 12 residues. In germline, CDR1 is MNHEY, CDR2 SVGAGI. CDR3 in DNA: TGTGCCAGCGGACTGCTGAATCAGCCCCAGCATTTT. The encoded protein is CASGLLNQPQHF.

This clonotype was seen repeatedly, ten times or more. This sequence joins TRBV3-1 and TRBJ2-3, with 8 bases matching TRBD2. V was clipped by 3 bases and J by 2 bases; unmatched bases: 7. Germline-derived CDR1 and CDR2 are LGHDT and YNNKEL (reference sequence). This CDR3 is built from 16 residues. The CDR3 sequence is CASSQRSGGFTDTQYF. CDR3 sequence (DNA): TGTGCCAGCAGCCAGAGAAGCGGGGGTTTCACAGATACGCAGTATTTT.

This clonotype was seen a few times. This chain links TRBV3-1 with TRBJ1-4; no clear D. Looked up from germline, CDR1 is LGHDT and CDR2 is YNNKEL (reference sequence). This CDR3 has 14 amino acids. Trimming pared 0 bases from V and 0 bases from J, leaving 2 bases between. The CDR3, as DNA: TGTGCCAGCAGCCAAGAAGCAACTAATGAAAAACTGTTTTTT. Its protein is CASSQEATNEKLFF.

In this sample, this clonotype turned up a few times. This chain connects TRBV6-1 to TRBJ1-2; maybe TRBD1 (6 bases). CDR1 and CDR2 (germline): MNHNS, SASEGT. Deletions cut 6 bases from V and 5 bases from J, with 13 bases between. There are 13 residues in the CDR3. Here the CDR3 reads CASRPTGLYGYTF. CDR3 bases: TGTGCCAGCAGGCCCACAGGGCTTTATGGCTACACCTTC.

V and J are TRBV7-9 and TRBJ2-6; no clear D gene. This CDR3 region has 14 residues. V lost 7 bases to trimming and J lost 4 bases, with 11 bases between them. CDR1 and CDR2 (germline): SEHNR, FQNEAQ (reference sequence). CDR3 bases: TGTGCCAGCATCCGGAGAGAGGGGGCCAACGTCCTGACTTTC. The encoded protein is CASIRREGANVLTF.

This clonotype appeared many times. The rearrangement uses TRBV5-1 and TRBJ2-1, with D hard to call. Per germline, CDR1 SGHRS and CDR2 YFSETQ. The CDR3 length is 16 residues. Trimming stripped 2 bases from V and 5 bases from J, with 17 bases between. CDR3 loop: CASSLYTEVGHNEQFF. For the CDR3, the DNA is TGCGCCAGCAGCTTATATACAGAGGTAGGACACAATGAGCAGTTCTTC.

This clonotype has a count of ten or more. The chain uses TRBV6-2 or TRBV6-3 and TRBJ2-3, with 11 positions matching TRBD1. The CDR3 is 16 amino acids. CDR1 MNHEY and CDR2 SVGEGT come from the germline V gene. V was pared by 1 base and J by 4 bases, with 4 bases of the junction left unmatched. CDR3 coding DNA: TGTGCCAGCAGTTACTGGGGGGACAGGGGGGCAGATACGCAGTATTTT. This translates into CASSYWGDRGADTQYF.

This clonotype was found many times. The rearrangement uses TRBV20-1 and TRBJ2-7, with a possible D match to TRBD2 (6 bases). The V gene lost 6 bases and the J gene lost 0 bases, with 18 bases spanning the gap. From germline, CDR1 is DFQATT and CDR2 SNEGSKA (reference sequence). The CDR3 consists of 15 residues. CDR3 DNA sequence: TGCAGTGCCGGGGGAGCTACGGGATTCTCCTACGAGCAGTACTTC. Translating it yields CSAGGATGFSYEQYF.

The rearrangement links TRBV28 to TRBJ2-3; 7 bases agree with TRBD1. J gave up 4 bases and V 10 bases, and 11 bases lay outside the gene matches. The germline V gene encodes CDR1 MDHEN and CDR2 SYDVKM. The CDR3 consists of 14 residues. CDR3 amino acids: CANSKGQSPDTQYF. The CDR3, as DNA: TGTGCCAACTCCAAGGGACAGTCCCCAGATACGCAGTATTTT.

This clonotype was detected only a few times. At one end, the junction sequence differs from germline, possibly due to a read error. The gene calls are TRBV9 and TRBJ1-4; perhaps TRBD1 as D (6 bases). The CDR3 is 16 residues long. CDR1 is SGDLS and CDR2 is YYNGEE in the germline V gene. In DNA, the CDR3 is TGTGCCAGCAGCGAGGGGGGAGGTCAGTTTAATGAAAAACTGCTTTTT. Its translation is CASSEGGGQFNEKLLF.

Only a few counts were recorded for this clonotype. This chain connects TRBV28 to TRBJ1-6, with unresolved D. The CDR3 sequence is 11 residues long. Germline V lookup: CDR1 MDHEN, CDR2 SYDVKM. With 7 bases removed from V and 6 bases from J, the gap between germline ends came to 4 bases. The chain's CDR3 is CASTSNSPLHF. The CDR3 region has the DNA TGTGCCAGCACCTCTAATTCACCCCTCCACTTT. The complete variable domain, with remaining parts taken from reference TRBV28 and TRBJ1-6, reads DVKVTQSSRYLVKRTGEKVFLECVQDMDHENMFWYRQDPGLGLRLIYFSYDVKMKEKGDIPEGYSVSREKKERFSLILESASTNQTSMYLCASTSNSPLHFGNGTRLTVT.

There are many counts of this clonotype. DNA of the CDR3: TGTGCCTGGAGTATAGGGATCGGTTACGAGCAGTACTTC. Residues: CAWSIGIGYEQYF. V gene TRBV30 combines with J gene TRBJ2-7; D remains ambiguous. Trimming removed 2 bases at V and 4 bases at J, with 12 bases between. CDR3 length: 13 amino acids. Germline CDR1 is GTSNPN and CDR2 is SVGIG (reference sequence).

There are a few counts of this clonotype. This sequence joins TRBV7-9 and TRBJ2-3; D ambiguous. The CDR3 extends over 12 amino acids. Trimming took 5 bases from V and 5 from J, leaving 8 bases between them. Per germline, CDR1 SEHNR and CDR2 FQNEAQ (reference sequence). The CDR3 coding sequence is TGTGCCAGCAGCCTCCCCCTAGATACGCAGTATTTT. Protein: CASSLPLDTQYF.

This clonotype turned up a few times. CDR3 amino acids: CASSRAGSTDTQYF. CDR3 bases: TGTGCCAGCAGCCGAGCGGGAAGCACAGATACGCAGTATTTT. This chain uses TRBV11-2 with TRBJ2-3; 7 positions match TRBD2. CDR1 SGHAT and CDR2 FQNNGV come from the germline V gene. CDR3 length equals 14 residues. V shed 5 bases, J shed 0 bases, and the junction held 2 bases outside the gene matches.

Turning to this clonotype: A clone one base away is much larger, so this may be a read error. The chain uses TRBV27 and TRBJ1-1, with D tentatively TRBD1 (5 bases). The germline V gene encodes CDR1 MNHEY and CDR2 SMNVEV (reference sequence). The CDR3 length is 15 residues. This CDR3 reads CASSPARQSGTGAFF. CDR3 sequence (DNA): TGTGCCAGCAGTCCCGCTAGACAGTCAGGGACTGGAGCTTTCTTT.

The table lists this clonotype with a few counts. The chain links TRBV6-1 to TRBJ2-6; D uncertain. V dropped 5 bases and J dropped 2 bases, with 10 bases sitting between them. The CDR3 runs 15 residues. Germline CDR1 and CDR2: MNHNS and SASEGT. The CDR3 region has the DNA TGTGCCAGCAGTCAGACTGAACCTGGGGCCAACGTCCTGACTTTC. This codes for CASSQTEPGANVLTF.

This clonotype was seen ten or more times. This sequence joins TRBV6-7 and TRBJ1-2; TRBD1 matches at 7 bases. TRBV6-7 is marked as an open reading frame, function uncertain. Losses at the gene ends were 5 bases for V and 0 bases for J; bases not matched to a gene: 12. The CDR3 loop spans 17 amino acids. The CDR3 DNA reads TGTGCCAGCAGTCGAAAACTAGGACAGGCCACTAACTATGGCTACACCTTC. Translating gives CASSRKLGQATNYGYTF.

The sample holds a few counts of this clonotype. The chain has TRBV28 and TRBJ2-1, with 9 bases matching TRBD2. After removal of 3 bases from V and 15 bases from J, the junction contained 3 bases not matched to a gene. The germline V gene encodes CDR1 MDHEN and CDR2 SYDVKM. The CDR3 is 11 residues long. Here the CDR3 reads CASSFSGGGFF. CDR3 in DNA: TGTGCCAGCAGTTTTAGCGGGGGAGGGTTCTTC.

This sequence joins TRBV12-3 or TRBV12-4 and TRBJ1-1; TRBD1 agrees at 8 bases. The CDR3 is made up of 15 amino acids. V shed 2 bases and J 3 bases; nucleotides not matched to a gene: 5. The CDR3, as DNA: TGTGCCAGCAGTTTAACCGGCAGGGGGCACACTGAAGCTTTCTTT. This encodes CASSLTGRGHTEAFF.

This clonotype occurred a few times. The CDR3 DNA sequence: TGTGCCAGCAGCGCAGTGGGAAGCGGGGAGCTGTTTTTT. Translation: CASSAVGSGELFF. The V and J genes are TRBV11-3 and TRBJ2-2; D is undetermined. CDR1 SGHNT and CDR2 YENEEA come from the germline V gene. V lost 5 bases to trimming and J lost 7 bases, with 11 bases between them. This CDR3 has 13 amino acids.

This clonotype has more than one count but fewer than ten. The rearrangement links TRBV20-1 to TRBJ1-5, with D unresolved. CDR3 size: 17 residues. Germline CDR1 is DFQATT and CDR2 is SNEGSKA (reference sequence). V was trimmed by 1 base and J by 0 bases, leaving 16 bases between them. In nucleotides, the CDR3 is TGCAGTGCTAGAGGGTCCAGCAACCGATATAGCAATCAGCCCCAGCATTTT. Translation: CSARGSSNRYSNQPQHF.

This clonotype was seen at least ten times. This chain uses TRBV30 with TRBJ2-7; 10 bases match TRBD1. Losses at the gene ends were 4 bases for V and 5 bases for J; bases not matched to a gene: 8. This CDR3 is 14 amino acids long. The germline gives CDR1 GTSNPN, CDR2 SVGIG (reference sequence). CDR3 bases: TGTGCCTGGAATTCCGGGACAGGGGAAAACGAGCAGTACTTC. Translated, it gives CAWNSGTGENEQYF.

V and J are TRBV12-3 or TRBV12-4 and TRBJ2-2; 9 bases match TRBD2. The length of the CDR3 is 16 residues. Trimming took 4 bases from V and 0 from J; bases not matched to a gene: 3. CDR3 DNA: TGTGCCAGCAGTTATAGCGGGAGACCGAACACCGGGGAGCTGTTTTTT. Protein sequence: CASSYSGRPNTGELFF.

The sample holds many counts of this clonotype. V and J are TRBV27 and TRBJ2-3; tentatively, D is TRBD2 (5 bases). This CDR3 comprises 15 residues. Germline CDR1 is MNHEY and CDR2 is SMNVEV (reference sequence). The germline V and J ends were trimmed by 0 bases and 5 bases, with 12 bases remaining between them. In DNA, the CDR3 is TGTGCCAGCAGTTTATCGTGGAGGAAGGGAGATACGCAGTATTTT. Its protein product is CASSLSWRKGDTQYF.

This clonotype was counted many times. The chain employs TRBV11-2 and TRBJ1-2; perhaps TRBD1 as D (5 bases). Deletions cut 4 bases from V and 4 bases from J, with 19 bases between. From germline, CDR1 is SGHAT and CDR2 FQNNGV. CDR3 length: 16 amino acids. The CDR3 DNA sequence: TGTGCCAGCAGCTCGGGTCTTGGGGCGCCATCCTATGGCTACACCTTC. Translating gives CASSSGLGAPSYGYTF. The complete variable domain, with remaining parts taken from reference TRBV11-2 and TRBJ1-2, reads EAGVAQSPRYKIIEKRQSVAFWCNPISGHATLYWYQQILGQGPKLLIQFQNNGVVDDSQLPKDRFSAERLKGVDSTLKIQPAKLEDSAVYLCASSSGLGAPSYGYTFGSGTRLTVV.

This clonotype was seen more than once but under ten times. A single base separates this from a much larger clone, so it may be a read error. The conserved final phenylalanine or tryptophan is absent from the CDR3, which likely points to a read error. The chain joins TRBV7-9 to TRBJ2-1; 12 bases line up with TRBD2. Germline trimming cut 5 bases from V and 2 bases from J; bases unmatched to any gene: 7. The CDR3 totals 17 residues. Germline CDR1 and CDR2: SEHNR and FQNEAQ (reference sequence). The CDR3 bases are TGTGCCAGCAGCCTCGGTCGACTAGCGGGGGCCTACAATGAGCAGTTCTCC. It codes for CASSLGRLAGAYNEQFS.

In this sample, this clonotype turned up a few times. The chain is built from TRBV3-1 and TRBJ2-7; perhaps TRBD1 as D (6 bases). V lost 1 base and J 7 bases, leaving 17 bases between the germline ends. Germline V gene sequence: CDR1 LGHDT, CDR2 YNNKEL (reference sequence). This CDR3 has 15 amino acids. The CDR3 sequence: CASSQAGSRGGEQYF. CDR3 coding DNA: TGTGCCAGCAGCCAAGCTGGAAGCAGGGGTGGGGAGCAGTACTTC.